These T cell receptor beta chains were read from a single sample in a study of T cell responses to AZD1222 COVID-19 vaccine. Method: immunoSEQ multiplex PCR; TCRdb's copy keeps in-frame clones and lacks some. The sample has 150,000 or so clones; 90% to 95% are singletons. Specimen: peripheral blood, collected 28 days after the second AZD1222 dose. The source is an adult who received the AZD1222 COVID-19 vaccine. The CDR3 runs from the conserved cysteine through the conserved F or W. The D gene is left open where the match is weak. The size entry is marked missing in some rows and otherwise reads once, few, many or a size class.

D	size	V	J	DNA	CDR3
-	-	TRBV12-5	TRBJ1-4	TGTGCTAGTGGTCTAAAAGTGGACAGAAATGGAACTAATGAAAAACTGTTTTTT	CASGLKVDRNGTNEKLFF
-	-	TRBV29-1	TRBJ2-2	TGCAGCGTTGAAGTGACTGGTGGCACCGGGGAGCTGTTTTTT	CSVEVTGGTGELFF
TRBD2	-	TRBV19	TRBJ2-1	TGTGCCAGTAGTGCCGGGACTAGGGGGGGCGATGAGCAGTTCTTC	CASSAGTRGGDEQFF
-	-	TRBV9	TRBJ1-4	TGTGCCAGCAGCGTAAGAGGGGGAGGCGGGGATGAAAAACTGTTTTTT	CASSVRGGGGDEKLFF
-	-	TRBV7-6	TRBJ1-6	TGTGCCAGCAGCTTAACCAGGTCAAGTAATTCACCCCTCCACTTT	CASSLTRSSNSPLHF
-	-	TRBV10-2	TRBJ1-6	TGCGCCAGCAGTGAGGTCCTGAGGGATTCACCCCTCCACTTT	CASSEVLRDSPLHF
-	-	TRBV6-4	TRBJ1-6	TGTGCCAGCAGCGCGGAAGAGCGTTCACCCCTCCACTTT	CASSAEERSPLHF
-	-	TRBV10-3	TRBJ2-3	TGTGCCATCAGTGACTTGTCTAGCGATCAACACCCAGATACGCAGTATTTT	CAISDLSSDQHPDTQYF
-	few	TRBV18	TRBJ1-2	TGTGCCAGCTCACCCCTGTCATCGCCTGGCTACACCTTC	CASSPLSSPGYTF
-	-	TRBV7-9	TRBJ2-1	TGTGCCAGCAGCATGAGATACAATGAGCAGTTCTTC	CASSMRYNEQFF
TRBD1	-	TRBV18	TRBJ1-6	TGTGCCAGCTCACCACCTCAGGACAGGGGCGGTAATTCACCCCTCCACTTT	CASSPPQDRGGNSPLHF
-	-	TRBV28	TRBJ2-7	TGTGCCAGCAGTTCCTTGGTGGGAGGCCCGGTGGAGCAGTACTTC	CASSSLVGGPVEQYF
-	-	TRBV19	TRBJ1-5	TGTGCCAGTAGTGGGCGGACTTCACAGCCCCAGCATTTT	CASSGRTSQPQHF
TRBD1	-	TRBV6-6	TRBJ1-6	TGTGCCAGCAGTTACTCCCCCGCAGGGGGTAATTCACCCCTCCACTTT	CASSYSPAGGNSPLHF
-	once	TRBV14	TRBJ1-1	TGTGCCAGCAGCCATCGGTTTTACACTGAAGCTTTCTTT	CASSHRFYTEAFF
TRBD1	-	TRBV7-6	TRBJ2-3	TGTGCCAGCAGCTTGATCTCATGGGACAGGGCGGCCACAGATACGCAGTATTTT	CASSLISWDRAATDTQYF
-	-	TRBV2	TRBJ1-4	TGTGCCAGCAGTTTCCAGGGGCCAAATGAAAAACTGTTTTTT	CASSFQGPNEKLFF
TRBD1	-	TRBV6-6	TRBJ1-1	TGTGCCAGCAGTCTACAGGGGACGGTACTCATGAACACTGAAGCTTTCTTT	CASSLQGTVLMNTEAFF
-	-	TRBV28	TRBJ2-3	TGTGCCAGCCAGAGCGGAGGTGCCGCAGATACGCAGTATTTT	CASQSGGAADTQYF
TRBD2	-	TRBV19	TRBJ2-7	TGTGCCAGTAGTACCTGGGGCGGGAGTGACGAGCAGTACTTC	CASSTWGGSDEQYF
-	few	TRBV27	TRBJ1-1	TGTGCCAGCAGTTTACAGGGAGCCACTGAAGCTTTCTTT	CASSLQGATEAFF
-	-	TRBV7-6	TRBJ2-3	TGTGCCAGCAGCCCGGGTAGGACGCAGTATTTT	CASSPGRTQYF
-	-	TRBV6-5	TRBJ1-1	TGTGCCAGCAGCCAGGGGAACACTGAAGCTTTCTTT	CASSQGNTEAFF
TRBD2	-	TRBV11-3	TRBJ2-2	TGTGCCAGCAGCTTAGATGAGGGACTAGAAGCCGGGGAGCTGTTTTTT	CASSLDEGLEAGELFF
-	-	TRBV3-1/TRBV3-2	TRBJ2-5	TGTGCCAGCAGCCAAGATCATGAGCCGAAAGAGACCCAGTACTTC	CASSQDHEPKETQYF
TRBD2	-	TRBV4-1	TRBJ2-7	TGCGCCAGTTCGGAACCTAGCGGGACGACCTACGAGCAGTACTTC	CASSEPSGTTYEQYF
TRBD1	-	TRBV5-4	TRBJ2-7	TGTGCCAGCAGCGCGACAGGGGGACTAACCTACGAGCAGTACTTC	CASSATGGLTYEQYF
TRBD1	-	TRBV5-6	TRBJ1-5	TGTGCCAGCAGCTCCCAGGACAGGTTCAATCAGCCCCAGCATTTT	CASSSQDRFNQPQHF
-	-	TRBV5-8	TRBJ1-5	TGTGCCAGCAGCTTTGGGTTGAGGAAAAGCAATCAGCCCCAGCATTTT	CASSFGLRKSNQPQHF
TRBD1	-	TRBV5-8	TRBJ1-2	TGTGCCAGCAGCTTAAACAGGGGACTGGGCTATGGCTACACCTTC	CASSLNRGLGYGYTF
-	-	TRBV28	TRBJ1-2	TGTGCCAGCAGTTCCCCGGACAGCTATCGGTATGGCTACACCTTC	CASSSPDSYRYGYTF
-	-	TRBV5-4	TRBJ2-1	TGTGCCAGCAGCTTGTCGGGGGAGTCCTACAATGAGCAGTTCTTC	CASSLSGESYNEQFF
TRBD1	-	TRBV25-1	TRBJ1-3	TGTGCCAGCAGTGAAGCAGGGGGGGGAAACACCATATATTTT	CASSEAGGGNTIYF
TRBD1	-	TRBV7-3	TRBJ2-3	TGTGCCAGCAGCTTAACAGTAGGGACAGGTAGCACAGATACGCAGTATTTT	CASSLTVGTGSTDTQYF
-	few	TRBV11-2	TRBJ2-7	TGTGCCAGCAGCCAGGCCTCGGGGATGGTCTACGAGCAGTACTTC	CASSQASGMVYEQYF
-	-	TRBV10-2	TRBJ2-2	TGCGCCAGCAGTGAGTCGACGAACACCGGGGAGCTGTTTTTT	CASSESTNTGELFF
-	-	TRBV7-8	TRBJ2-7	TGTGCCAGCAGCCTAGGACTGGGAATCGGCGAGCAGTACTTC	CASSLGLGIGEQYF
-	-	TRBV6-5	TRBJ1-2	TGTGCCAGCAGTAAGACAGTTAACTATGGCTACACCTTC	CASSKTVNYGYTF
-	-	TRBV11-2	TRBJ2-7	TGTGCCAGCAGCTTAGTGGGTTGGGACGAGCAGTACTTC	CASSLVGWDEQYF
TRBD2	-	TRBV19	TRBJ2-3	TGTGCCAGTAGTATGGGTTCGTGGTCTGGCGGGAGTGGTACAGATACGCAGTATTTT	CASSMGSWSGGSGTDTQYF
TRBD2	-	TRBV5-1	TRBJ2-7	TGCGCCAGCAGCTTGGCTGTGACTAGCGGGAGGGGGTCCTACGAGCAGTACTTC	CASSLAVTSGRGSYEQYF
-	-	TRBV5-4	TRBJ1-5	TGTGCCAGCAGCTTCTTTCCGACACATCTCTGTAGCAATCAGCCCCAGCATTTT	CASSFFPTHLCSNQPQHF
TRBD1	-	TRBV27	TRBJ1-2	TGTGCCAGCAGTCCCCGACAGGGTGGGAACTATGGCTACACCTTC	CASSPRQGGNYGYTF
TRBD1	once	TRBV19	TRBJ1-5	TGTGCCAGTAGCCCCTGGGGAGGGGGCGATTCTCAGCCCCAGCATTTT	CASSPWGGGDSQPQHF
TRBD1	-	TRBV19	TRBJ2-6	TGTGCCAGTGAAACAGGGGTTGGGGCCAACGTCCTGACTTTC	CASETGVGANVLTF
-	-	TRBV7-2	TRBJ2-1	TGTGCCAGCAGCTTTGGCCGTTTCAATGAGCAGTTCTTC	CASSFGRFNEQFF
TRBD1	once	TRBV5-1	TRBJ1-2	TGCGCCAGCTGGGGACAGGCTAACTATGGCTACACCTTC	CASWGQANYGYTF
-	-	TRBV9	TRBJ1-3	TGTGCCAGCGGAGGGGGGGGACCCTCTGGAAACACCATATATTTT	CASGGGGPSGNTIYF
-	-	TRBV19	TRBJ2-2	TGTGCCAGTAGTCCGATCAGGACGCGGAACACCGGGGAGCTGTTTTTT	CASSPIRTRNTGELFF
-	-	TRBV5-1	TRBJ2-1	TGCGCCAGCAGCTTGGCCCGACCGGACTGGCTACAGGACGATGAGCAGTTCTTC	CASSLARPDWLQDDEQFF
-	once	TRBV6-5	TRBJ2-4	TGTGCCAGCAGTCCCCGATTGAGGGAGATTCAGTACTTC	CASSPRLREIQYF